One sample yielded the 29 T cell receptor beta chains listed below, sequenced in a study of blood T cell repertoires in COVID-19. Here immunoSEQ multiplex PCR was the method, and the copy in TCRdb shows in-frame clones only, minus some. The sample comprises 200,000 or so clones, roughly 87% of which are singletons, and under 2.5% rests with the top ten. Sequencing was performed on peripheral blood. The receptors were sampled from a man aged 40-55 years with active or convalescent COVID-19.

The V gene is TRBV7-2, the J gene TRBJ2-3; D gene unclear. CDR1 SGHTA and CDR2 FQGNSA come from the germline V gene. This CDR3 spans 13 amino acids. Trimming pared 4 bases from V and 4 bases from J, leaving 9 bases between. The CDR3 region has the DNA TGTGCCAGCAGCTCAGAAGTCGCAGATACGCAGTATTTT. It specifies CASSSEVADTQYF.

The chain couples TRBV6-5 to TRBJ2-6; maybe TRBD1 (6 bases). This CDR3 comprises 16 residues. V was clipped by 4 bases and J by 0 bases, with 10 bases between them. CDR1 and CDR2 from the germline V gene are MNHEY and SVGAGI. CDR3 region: CASSSTGTSGANVLTF. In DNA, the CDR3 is TGTGCCAGCAGTTCCACAGGGACCTCTGGGGCCAACGTCCTGACTTTC.

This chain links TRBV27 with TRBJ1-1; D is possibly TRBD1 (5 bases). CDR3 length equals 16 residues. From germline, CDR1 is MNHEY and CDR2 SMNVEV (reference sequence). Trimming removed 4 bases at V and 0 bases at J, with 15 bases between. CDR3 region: CASSYKGVGMNTEAFF. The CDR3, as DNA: TGTGCCAGCAGTTATAAAGGGGTCGGAATGAACACTGAAGCTTTCTTT.

The CDR3: CASSRGQGDSSGNTIYF. The CDR3 DNA reads as TGCGCCAGCAGCCGAGGACAGGGGGACTCCTCTGGAAACACCATATATTTT. The chain recombines TRBV4-1 with TRBJ1-3; 10 bases agree with TRBD1. V was clipped by 4 bases and J by 0 bases; unmatched bases: 6. This CDR3 has 17 amino acids. CDR1 is MGHRA, CDR2 YSYEKL, per germline.

The CDR3 loop reads CASSQEIGTVGREKLFF. The CDR3 bases are TGCGCCAGCAGCCAAGAGATAGGGACAGTCGGGCGTGAAAAACTGTTTTTT. The chain carries TRBV4-1 and TRBJ1-4, with 7 bases identical to TRBD1. Germline V gene sequence: CDR1 MGHRA, CDR2 YSYEKL. Germline trimming cut 0 bases from V and 7 bases from J; bases unmatched to any gene: 11. The CDR3 consists of 17 residues.

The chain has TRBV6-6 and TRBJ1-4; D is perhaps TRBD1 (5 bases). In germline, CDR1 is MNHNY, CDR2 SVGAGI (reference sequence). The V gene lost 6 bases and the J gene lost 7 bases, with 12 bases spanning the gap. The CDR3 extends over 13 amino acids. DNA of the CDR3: TGTGCCAGCAGGGACAATAAAAGTGAAAAACTGTTTTTT. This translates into CASRDNKSEKLFF.

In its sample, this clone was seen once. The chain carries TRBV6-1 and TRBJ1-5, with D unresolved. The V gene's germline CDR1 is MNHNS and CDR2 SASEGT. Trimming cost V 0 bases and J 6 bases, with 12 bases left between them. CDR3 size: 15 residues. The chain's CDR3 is CASSEAPGIGQPQHF. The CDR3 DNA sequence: TGTGCCAGCAGTGAAGCCCCAGGTATTGGTCAGCCCCAGCATTTT.

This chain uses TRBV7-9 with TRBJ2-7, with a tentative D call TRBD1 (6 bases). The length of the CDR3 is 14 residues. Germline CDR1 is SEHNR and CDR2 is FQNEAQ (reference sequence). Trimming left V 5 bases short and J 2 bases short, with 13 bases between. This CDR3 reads CASSRTGSAYEQYF. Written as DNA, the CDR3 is TGTGCCAGCAGCCGTACAGGGAGCGCCTACGAGCAGTACTTC.

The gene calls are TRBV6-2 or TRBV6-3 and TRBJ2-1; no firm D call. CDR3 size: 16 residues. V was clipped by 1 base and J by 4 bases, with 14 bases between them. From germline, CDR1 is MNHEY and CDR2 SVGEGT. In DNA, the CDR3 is TGTGCCAGCAGTTACTTCCTCAGCGCTAATTACAATGAGCAGTTCTTC. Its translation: CASSYFLSANYNEQFF.

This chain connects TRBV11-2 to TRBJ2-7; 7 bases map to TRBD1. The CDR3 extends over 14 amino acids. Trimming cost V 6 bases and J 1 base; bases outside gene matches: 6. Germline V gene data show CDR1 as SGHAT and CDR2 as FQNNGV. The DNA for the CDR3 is TGTGCCAGCAGGACCCTGACAGGGTCCTACGAGCAGTACTTC. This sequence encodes CASRTLTGSYEQYF.

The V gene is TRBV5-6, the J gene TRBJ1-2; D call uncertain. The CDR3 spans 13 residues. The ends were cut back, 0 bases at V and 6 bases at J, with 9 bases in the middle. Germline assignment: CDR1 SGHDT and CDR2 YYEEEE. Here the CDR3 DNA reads TGTGCCAGCAGCTTGGGCGGATATAATGGCTACACCTTC. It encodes CASSLGGYNGYTF.

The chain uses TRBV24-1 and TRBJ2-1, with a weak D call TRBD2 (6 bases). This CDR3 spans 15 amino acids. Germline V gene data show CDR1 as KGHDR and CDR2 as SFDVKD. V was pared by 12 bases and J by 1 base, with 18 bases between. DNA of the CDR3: TGTGCCCCCCTAAGGGGCCTAGCGTCCTACAATGAGCAGTTCTTC. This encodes CAPLRGLASYNEQFF.

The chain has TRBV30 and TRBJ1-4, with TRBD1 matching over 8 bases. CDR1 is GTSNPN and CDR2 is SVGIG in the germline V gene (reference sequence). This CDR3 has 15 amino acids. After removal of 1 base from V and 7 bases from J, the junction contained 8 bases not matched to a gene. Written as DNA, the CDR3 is TGTGCCTGGAGTGAAGTGAGGGGGACAGGTGAAAAACTGTTTTTT. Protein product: CAWSEVRGTGEKLFF. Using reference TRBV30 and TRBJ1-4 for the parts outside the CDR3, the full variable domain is SQTIHQWPATLVQPVGSPLSLECTVEGTSNPNLYWYRQAAGRGLQLLFYSVGIGQISSEVPQNLSASRPQDRQFILSSKKLLLSDSGFYLCAWSEVRGTGEKLFFGSGTQLSVL.

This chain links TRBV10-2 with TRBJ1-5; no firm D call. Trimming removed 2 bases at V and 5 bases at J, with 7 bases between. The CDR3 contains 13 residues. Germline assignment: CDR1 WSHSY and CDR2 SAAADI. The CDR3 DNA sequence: TGCGCCAGCAGTGAGGTGAGGGATCAGCCCCAGCATTTT. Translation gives CASSEVRDQPQHF.

The CDR3 DNA sequence: TGTGCCAGCAGTTCACTGGGGACAGGGATCGATGAGCAGTTCTTC. This gives the protein CASSSLGTGIDEQFF. The chain combines TRBV5-6 with TRBJ2-1, with 9 bases fitting TRBD1. There are 15 residues in the CDR3. Germline-derived CDR1 and CDR2 are SGHDT and YYEEEE. V shed 5 bases and J 8 bases; nucleotides not matched to a gene: 11.

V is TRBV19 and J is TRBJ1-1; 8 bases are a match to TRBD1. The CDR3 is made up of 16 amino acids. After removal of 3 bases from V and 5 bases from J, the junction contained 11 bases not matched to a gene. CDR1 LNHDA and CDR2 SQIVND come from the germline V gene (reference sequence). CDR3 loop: CASSISDRVSYTEAFF. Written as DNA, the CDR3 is TGTGCCAGTAGTATCTCGGACAGGGTGAGTTATACTGAAGCTTTCTTT.

The CDR3 sequence is CASGAWGQGNTIYF. CDR3 nucleotide sequence: TGTGCCAGCGGAGCTTGGGGACAAGGAAACACCATATATTTT. The chain carries TRBV2 and TRBJ1-3, with D perhaps TRBD1 (6 bases). There are 14 residues in the CDR3. The ends were cut back, 8 bases at V and 4 bases at J, with 15 bases in the middle. Looked up from germline, CDR1 is SNHLY and CDR2 is FYNNEI.

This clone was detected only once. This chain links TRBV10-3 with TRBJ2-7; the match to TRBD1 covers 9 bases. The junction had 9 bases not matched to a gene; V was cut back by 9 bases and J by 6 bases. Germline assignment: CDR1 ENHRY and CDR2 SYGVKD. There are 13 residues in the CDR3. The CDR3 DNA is TGTGCCATTGCAGACAGGGGGGACCGCGAGCAGTACTTC. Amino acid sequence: CAIADRGDREQYF.

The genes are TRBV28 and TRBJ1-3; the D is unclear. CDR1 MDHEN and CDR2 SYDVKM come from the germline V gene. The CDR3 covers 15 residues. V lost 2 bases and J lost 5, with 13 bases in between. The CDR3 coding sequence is TGTGCCAGCAGTTTAGGACGGGATAAGAGAAACACCATATATTTT. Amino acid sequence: CASSLGRDKRNTIYF.

CDR3 sequence: CAISRTGGFSYEQYF. CDR3 sequence (DNA): TGTGCCATCAGTCGGACAGGGGGCTTTTCCTACGAGCAGTACTTC. The rearrangement joins TRBV10-3 to TRBJ2-7; 11 bases match TRBD1. Germline assignment: CDR1 ENHRY and CDR2 SYGVKD. Unmatched junction bases numbered 4, after V lost 5 bases and J lost 1 base. The CDR3 runs to 15 residues.

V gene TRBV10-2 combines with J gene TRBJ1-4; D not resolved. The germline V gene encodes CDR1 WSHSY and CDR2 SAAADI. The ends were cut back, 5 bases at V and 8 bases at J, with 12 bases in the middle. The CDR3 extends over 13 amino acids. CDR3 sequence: CASSSQAGEKLFF. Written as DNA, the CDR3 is TGCGCCAGCAGTTCTCAGGCGGGCGAAAAACTGTTTTTT.

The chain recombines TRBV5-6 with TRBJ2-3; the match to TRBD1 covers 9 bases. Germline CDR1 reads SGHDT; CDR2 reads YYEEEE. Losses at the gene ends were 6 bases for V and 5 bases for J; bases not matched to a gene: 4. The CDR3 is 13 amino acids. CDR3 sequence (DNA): TGTGCCAGCACCGGGACAGGGAAAGATACGCAGTATTTT. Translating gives CASTGTGKDTQYF.

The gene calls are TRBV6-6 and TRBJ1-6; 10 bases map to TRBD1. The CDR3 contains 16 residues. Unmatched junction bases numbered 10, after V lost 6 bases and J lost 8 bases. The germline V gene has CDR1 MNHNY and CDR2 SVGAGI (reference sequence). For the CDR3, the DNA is TGTGCCAGCAGCCTGACAGGGGGCGCCTCGGATTCACCCCTCCACTTT. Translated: CASSLTGGASDSPLHF.

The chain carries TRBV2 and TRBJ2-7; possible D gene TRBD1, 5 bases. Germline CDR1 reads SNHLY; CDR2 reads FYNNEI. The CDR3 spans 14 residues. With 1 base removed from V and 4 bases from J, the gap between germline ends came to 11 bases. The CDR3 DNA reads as TGTGCCAGCAGTGAAGTCAGGGTCCCTTACGAGCAGTACTTC. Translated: CASSEVRVPYEQYF.

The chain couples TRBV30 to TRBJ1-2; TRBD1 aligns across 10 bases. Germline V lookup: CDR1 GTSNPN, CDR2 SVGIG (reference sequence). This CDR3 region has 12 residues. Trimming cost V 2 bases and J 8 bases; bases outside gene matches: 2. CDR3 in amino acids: CAWSRTGGGYTF. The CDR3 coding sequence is TGTGCCTGGAGTCGGACAGGGGGAGGCTACACCTTC.

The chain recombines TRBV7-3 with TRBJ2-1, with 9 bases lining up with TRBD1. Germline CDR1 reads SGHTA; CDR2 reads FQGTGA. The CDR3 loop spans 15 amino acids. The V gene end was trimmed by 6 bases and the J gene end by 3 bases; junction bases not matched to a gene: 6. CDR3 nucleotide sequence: TGTGCCAGCAGTTCCGGGACAGGGATCTACAATGAGCAGTTCTTC. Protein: CASSSGTGIYNEQFF.

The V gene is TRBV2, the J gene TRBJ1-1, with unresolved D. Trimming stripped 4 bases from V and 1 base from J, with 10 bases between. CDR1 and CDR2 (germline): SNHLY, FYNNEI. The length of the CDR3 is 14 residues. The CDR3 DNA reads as TGTGCCAGCAGTGTTCAGTACACGAACACTGAAGCTTTCTTT. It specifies CASSVQYTNTEAFF.

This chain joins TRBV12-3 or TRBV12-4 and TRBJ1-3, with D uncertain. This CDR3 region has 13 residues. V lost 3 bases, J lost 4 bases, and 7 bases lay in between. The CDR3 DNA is TGTGCCAGCAGTTTCGGGGTAGGAAACACCATATATTTT. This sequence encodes CASSFGVGNTIYF.

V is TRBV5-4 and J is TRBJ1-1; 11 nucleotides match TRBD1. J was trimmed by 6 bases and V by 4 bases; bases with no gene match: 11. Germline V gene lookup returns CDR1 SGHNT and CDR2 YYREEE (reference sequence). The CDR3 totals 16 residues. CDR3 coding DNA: TGTGCCAGCAGCCTGGACAGGGGGCGCTCGGGGGCTGAAGCTTTCTTT. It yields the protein CASSLDRGRSGAEAFF.